The 28 T cell receptor beta chains in this list originate from one sample, sequenced in a study of cytomegalovirus exposure and HLA in healthy donors. The study ran its PCR with 60 Vbeta and 13 Jbeta primers. The protocol was immunoSEQ multiplex PCR, while the TCRdb copy is restricted to in-frame clones and leaves out a portion. The sample includes about 200,000 clones, over 75% of them seen just once. Specimen: PBMCs. Receptors were obtained from a man between 18 and 29 years old in good health and CMV-seronegative.

The chain has TRBV9 and TRBJ1-6; D call uncertain. This CDR3 comprises 15 residues. From germline, CDR1 is SGDLS and CDR2 YYNGEE. Trimming took off 4 bases at V and 6 bases at J, with 14 bases between the two ends. The CDR3 nucleotides are TGTGCCAGCAGCCCCCGAGCTCTGATTAATTCACCCCTCCACTTT. Amino acid sequence: CASSPRALINSPLHF. Full variable domain (rest looked up from reference TRBV9 and TRBJ1-6): DSGVTQTPKHLITATGQRVTLRCSPRSGDLSVYWYQQSLDQGLQFLIQYYNGEERAKGNILERFSAQQFPDLHSELNLSSLELGDSALYFCASSPRALINSPLHFGNGTRLTVT.

The chain recombines TRBV9 with TRBJ2-5; 9 bases match TRBD2. Looked up from germline, CDR1 is SGDLS and CDR2 is YYNGEE. V was clipped by 0 bases and J by 3 bases; unmatched bases: 3. The CDR3 loop spans 15 amino acids. CDR3: CASSVGGRGEETQYF. The CDR3, as DNA: TGTGCCAGCAGCGTAGGCGGGAGGGGGGAAGAGACCCAGTACTTC. The variable domain in full, with the rest retrieved from reference TRBV9 and TRBJ2-5, is DSGVTQTPKHLITATGQRVTLRCSPRSGDLSVYWYQQSLDQGLQFLIQYYNGEERAKGNILERFSAQQFPDLHSELNLSSLELGDSALYFCASSVGGRGEETQYFGPGTRLLVL.

The V gene is TRBV18, the J gene TRBJ1-4; 7 bases match TRBD1. The trim removed 4 bases at V and 1 base at J, leaving 6 bases unmatched. Germline V lookup: CDR1 KGHSH, CDR2 LQKENI. The CDR3 is 16 residues long. The CDR3 coding sequence is TGTGCCAGCTCACTTTCGGGGGACAGAACTAATGAAAAACTGTTTTTT. Translation: CASSLSGDRTNEKLFF.

This clone was seen only once. V usage is TRBV19 and J usage is TRBJ2-3; D might be TRBD2 (6 bases). V was trimmed by 5 bases and J by 3 bases, leaving 12 bases between them. Germline V gene lookup returns CDR1 LNHDA and CDR2 SQIVND (reference sequence). CDR3 length: 14 amino acids. CDR3 coding DNA: TGTGCCAGTAGTTCGGAGGGATGGACAGATACGCAGTATTTT. Its translation is CASSSEGWTDTQYF.

The chain couples TRBV9 to TRBJ2-7, with a weak D call TRBD2 (7 bases). CDR3 size: 15 residues. V shed 0 bases and J shed 3 bases, with 13 bases lying between them. The germline gives CDR1 SGDLS, CDR2 YYNGEE. The CDR3 reads CASSVDGGAFYEQYF. In DNA form, the CDR3 reads TGTGCCAGCAGCGTAGATGGGGGGGCCTTCTACGAGCAGTACTTC.

This sequence joins TRBV9 and TRBJ2-3, with TRBD1 matching 10 bases. The CDR3 runs 18 residues. Per the germline V gene, CDR1 is SGDLS and CDR2 is YYNGEE. The J segment lost 0 bases and the V segment lost 4 bases, leaving 11 bases of the junction unmatched. In DNA form, the CDR3 reads TGTGCCAGCAGCCCCATCCCGGGACAGGGGTTAAGCACAGATACGCAGTATTTT. Translated, it gives CASSPIPGQGLSTDTQYF.

This clone was observed a single time. The V call is TRBV6-5, the J call TRBJ2-5; D ambiguous. CDR1 is MNHEY, CDR2 SVGAGI, per germline. With 5 bases removed from V and 6 bases from J, the gap between germline ends came to 10 bases. The CDR3 contains 12 residues. The CDR3 region is CASSNYAKTQYF. Written as DNA, the CDR3 is TGTGCCAGCAGTAACTATGCGAAGACCCAGTACTTC.

This clone was seen only once. The rearrangement links TRBV11-2 to TRBJ2-7, with 7 bases lining up with TRBD1. The CDR3 totals 15 residues. V dropped 5 bases and J dropped 9; count of bases not matched to a gene: 16. CDR1 is SGHAT, CDR2 FQNNGV, per germline. CDR3 sequence: CASSPSRQGLGTQYF. The DNA of the CDR3 is TGTGCCAGCAGCCCTTCCCGACAGGGCCTGGGTACGCAGTACTTC.

There are a few counts of this clone. The genes are TRBV7-2 and TRBJ2-5; 10 bases match TRBD1. The trim removed 4 bases at V and 4 bases at J, leaving 6 bases unmatched. CDR1 is SGHTA and CDR2 is FQGNSA in the germline V gene. The CDR3 spans 15 residues. This CDR3 is CASSSDRGRRETQYF. The CDR3 region has the DNA TGTGCCAGCAGCTCCGACAGGGGGCGGAGAGAGACCCAGTACTTC.

This chain links TRBV7-2 with TRBJ2-2; possible D gene TRBD2, 5 bases. V was shortened by 1 base and J by 0 bases, with 6 bases between the two germline ends. Germline V CDR1 and CDR2: SGHTA, FQGNSA. The CDR3 length is 15 residues. The CDR3 region is CASSLERANTGELFF. The CDR3 region has the DNA TGTGCCAGCAGCTTAGAGAGGGCGAACACCGGGGAGCTGTTTTTT. Using reference TRBV7-2 and TRBJ2-2 for the parts outside the CDR3, the full variable domain is GAGVSQSPSNKVTEKGKDVELRCDPISGHTALYWYRQSLGQGLEFLIYFQGNSAPDKSGLPSDRFSAERTGGSVSTLTIQRTQQEDSAVYLCASSLERANTGELFFGEGSRLTVL.

This clone was seen only once. V and J are TRBV7-2 and TRBJ2-7; a weak D match, TRBD2 (5 bases). V dropped 5 bases and J dropped 4 bases, with 12 bases sitting between them. The CDR3 spans 13 residues. Per germline, CDR1 SGHTA and CDR2 FQGNSA. The CDR3 protein is CASSGQRGYEQYF. The CDR3 DNA sequence: TGTGCCAGCAGCGGGCAGAGAGGGTACGAGCAGTACTTC.

The genes are TRBV21-1 and TRBJ2-5; the table's D call TRBD2 went unverified against the DNA. TRBV21-1 is listed as a pseudogene. This CDR3 has 18 amino acids. This chain's CDR3 is CASSKEMGTSGREETQYF. The DNA for the CDR3 is TGTGCCAGCAGCAAAGAGATGGGGACTAGCGGGAGGGAGGAGACCCAGTACTTC.

This chain links TRBV11-3 with TRBJ2-3, with 9 bases that match TRBD2. CDR3 size: 19 residues. The germline V gene has CDR1 SGHNT and CDR2 YENEEA. After removal of 4 bases from V and 0 bases from J, the junction contained 14 bases not matched to a gene. The CDR3: CASSSGVSGRYSSTDTQYF. The CDR3 DNA is TGTGCCAGCAGCTCGGGTGTTAGCGGGAGATACTCTAGCACAGATACGCAGTATTTT. The entire variable domain, with the rest obtained from reference TRBV11-3 and TRBJ2-3, is as follows: EAGVVQSPRYKIIEKKQPVAFWCNPISGHNTLYWYLQNLGQGPELLIRYENEEAVDDSQLPKDRFSAERLKGVDSTLKIQPAELGDSAVYLCASSSGVSGRYSSTDTQYFGPGTRLTVL.

This clone appeared a few times. The rearrangement joins TRBV6-5 to TRBJ2-1, with TRBD2 matching over 9 bases. There are 15 residues in the CDR3. V trimming: 6 bases; J trimming: 8 bases; junction bases outside the gene matches: 11. Germline values: CDR1 MNHEY, CDR2 SVGAGI. CDR3 bases: TGTGCCAGCAGCCATAGCGGGAGCTCTTCCGATGAGCAGTTCTTC. Its translation: CASSHSGSSSDEQFF.

In nucleotides, the CDR3 is TGTGCCAGCAGTCGACTAGAACTCAATGAGCAGTTCTTC. Protein product: CASSRLELNEQFF. The chain recombines TRBV7-9 with TRBJ2-1, with a tentative D call TRBD2 (6 bases). V dropped 6 bases and J dropped 6 bases, with 12 bases sitting between them. There are 13 residues in the CDR3. CDR1 is SEHNR and CDR2 is FQNEAQ in the germline V gene (reference sequence).

The chain joins TRBV6-1 to TRBJ2-7, with 9 positions matching TRBD2. CDR1 and CDR2 from the germline V gene are MNHNS and SASEGT. Germline trimming cut 5 bases from V and 3 bases from J; bases unmatched to any gene: 5. The CDR3 covers 14 residues. CDR3 nucleotides: TGTGCCAGCAGTATGACTAGCGGAAACTACGAGCAGTACTTC. It encodes CASSMTSGNYEQYF.

V and J are TRBV13 and TRBJ1-1; tentative D call: TRBD1 (6 bases). This CDR3 region has 16 residues. Looked up from germline, CDR1 is PRHDT and CDR2 is FYEKMQ (reference sequence). The ends were cut back, 0 bases at V and 0 bases at J, with 11 bases in the middle. The CDR3 sequence: CASSLGPGQLNTEAFF. The CDR3 region has the DNA TGTGCCAGCAGCTTAGGCCCAGGACAGTTGAACACTGAAGCTTTCTTT.

The chain combines TRBV7-9 with TRBJ2-3, with 11 bases fitting TRBD1. V trimming: 5 bases; J trimming: 3 bases; junction bases outside the gene matches: 7. In germline, CDR1 is SEHNR, CDR2 FQNEAQ (reference sequence). CDR3 length: 16 amino acids. CDR3 loop: CASSLGTGGRTDTQYF. CDR3 DNA: TGTGCCAGCAGCCTAGGGACAGGGGGTCGGACAGATACGCAGTATTTT. The variable domain in full, with the rest retrieved from reference TRBV7-9 and TRBJ2-3, is DTGVSQNPRHKITKRGQNVTFRCDPISEHNRLYWYRQTLGQGPEFLTYFQNEAQLEKSRLLSDRFSAERPKGSFSTLEIQRTEQGDSAMYLCASSLGTGGRTDTQYFGPGTRLTVL.

The chain couples TRBV5-6 to TRBJ1-6; D not certain. CDR3 length: 16 amino acids. Trimming left V 0 bases short and J 1 base short, with 8 bases between. Germline CDR1 reads SGHDT; CDR2 reads YYEEEE. The CDR3 sequence is CASSLDFRSYNSPLHF. In DNA, the CDR3 is TGTGCCAGCAGCTTGGACTTCCGTTCCTATAATTCACCCCTCCACTTT.

The chain has TRBV6-1 and TRBJ1-4; TRBD1 matches at 7 bases. J lost 6 bases, V lost 7 bases, and 2 bases had no gene match. Germline V lookup: CDR1 MNHNS, CDR2 SASEGT. CDR3 length: 12 amino acids. The CDR3 protein is CASNRGYEKLFF. Written as DNA, the CDR3 is TGTGCCAGCAACAGGGGATATGAAAAACTGTTTTTT.

There are a few counts of this clone. V gene TRBV5-1 combines with J gene TRBJ2-7, with a weak D call TRBD2 (6 bases). V lost 4 bases and J lost 5, with 13 bases in between. The CDR3 is 13 amino acids. Germline CDR1 reads SGHRS; CDR2 reads YFSETQ. The DNA for the CDR3 is TGCGCCAGCAGCCCGCGGCCGGGGGACGAGCAGTACTTC. Its translation: CASSPRPGDEQYF.

Only a few counts were recorded for this clone. V usage is TRBV5-1 and J usage is TRBJ2-2; D might be TRBD1 (6 bases). This CDR3 contains 14 residues. Germline V gene sequence: CDR1 SGHRS, CDR2 YFSETQ. Trimming took 6 bases from V and 2 from J, leaving 11 bases between them. CDR3 loop: CASTKDRNTGELFF. The CDR3 bases are TGCGCCAGCACCAAGGACAGAAACACCGGGGAGCTGTTTTTT.

In its sample, this clone was seen once. V and J are TRBV9 and TRBJ1-2; possibly TRBD1 for D (6 bases). The CDR3 contains 15 residues. Germline values: CDR1 SGDLS, CDR2 YYNGEE. The V end lost 7 bases, the J end lost 2 bases, and 18 bases lay between the germline ends. CDR3 DNA: TGTGCCAGCGGTAAAACAGGGTCCCCAAACTATGGCTACACCTTC. Protein sequence: CASGKTGSPNYGYTF.

This chain connects TRBV21-1 to TRBJ1-2; TRBD1, the table's D call, was not compared with the DNA. TRBV21-1 is assigned pseudogene status. There are 14 residues in the CDR3. In DNA, the CDR3 is TGTGCCAGCAGTTCGGGACAGGAGAATCCTGGCTACACCTTC. This encodes CASSSGQENPGYTF.

Here the CDR3 DNA reads TGTGCCTGGAGTAGGGGATCCACTAACTATGGCTACACCTTC. Translating gives CAWSRGSTNYGYTF. The gene calls are TRBV30 and TRBJ1-2, with D possibly being TRBD1 (5 bases). Germline assignment: CDR1 GTSNPN and CDR2 SVGIG (reference sequence). Deletions cut 2 bases from V and 0 bases from J, with 10 bases between. This CDR3 contains 14 residues.

The V and J genes are TRBV4-3 and TRBJ2-5; D perhaps matches TRBD1 (6 bases). V lost 4 bases to trimming and J lost 5 bases, with 17 bases between them. Germline values: CDR1 LGHNA, CDR2 YSLEER. The CDR3 length is 15 residues. The CDR3 sequence: CASSRDNGVWETQYF. The CDR3, as DNA: TGCGCCAGCAGCCGGGACAACGGGGTGTGGGAGACCCAGTACTTC.

J is TRBJ2-7 and V is TRBV7-8, with TRBD1 matching over 9 bases. CDR1 is SGHVS and CDR2 is FQNEAQ in the germline V gene. The CDR3 is 14 residues long. V dropped 1 base and J dropped 3; count of bases not matched to a gene: 1. DNA for the CDR3: TGTGCCAGCAGCTTAGGACAGGGGGTCTACGAGCAGTACTTC. Amino acid sequence: CASSLGQGVYEQYF.

The chain carries TRBV6-5 and TRBJ1-2; D may be TRBD1 (6 bases). The CDR3 sequence is 14 residues long. Trimming removed 5 bases at V and 6 bases at J, with 16 bases between. Germline V gene lookup returns CDR1 MNHEY and CDR2 SVGAGI. CDR3 sequence: CASSGSGHSDGYTF. Written as DNA, the CDR3 is TGTGCCAGCAGTGGCTCGGGACATTCGGATGGCTACACCTTC.